This T cell receptor beta chain was found in a study of cytomegalovirus exposure and HLA in healthy donors. This CDR3 has 13 amino acids. Looked up from germline, CDR1 is MNHEY and CDR2 is SVGAGI. V was cut by 7 bases and J by 7 bases, with 16 bases left in between. The repertoire was sequenced with immunoSEQ multiplex PCR; TCRdb's copy has only in-frame clones and lacks some. This table holds about 82,000 clones, roughly 93% found once. Sequencing input: PBMCs. The rearrangement links TRBV6-5 to TRBJ1-1; no firm D call. The clonotype was recovered from a man younger than 30 in good health and CMV-seronegative. DNA for the CDR3: TGTGCCAGCATCCCCCCGGCACGGGGTGAAGCTTTCTTT. Translating gives CASIPPARGEAFF.